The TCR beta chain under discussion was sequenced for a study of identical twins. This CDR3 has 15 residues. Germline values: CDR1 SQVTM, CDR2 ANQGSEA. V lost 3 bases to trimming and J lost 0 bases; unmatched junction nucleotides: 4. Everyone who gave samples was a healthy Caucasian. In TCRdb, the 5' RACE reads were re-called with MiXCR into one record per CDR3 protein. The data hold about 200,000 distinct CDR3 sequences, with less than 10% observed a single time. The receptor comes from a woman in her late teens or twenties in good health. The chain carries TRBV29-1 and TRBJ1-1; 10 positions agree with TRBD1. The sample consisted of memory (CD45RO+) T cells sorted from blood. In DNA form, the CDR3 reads TGCAGCGTTGATAGGACAGGGGGGATGAACACTGAAGCTTTCTTT. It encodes CSVDRTGGMNTEAFF.